A single sample is the source of the 22 T cell receptor beta chains below, sequenced in a study of metastatic and nonmetastatic thyroid tumors. Thyroid surgery was preceded by no treatment in any patient. MiXCR re-clonotyped the PCR reads for TCRdb. Of about 30,000 clones listed, less than 14% are singletons. The sequenced material came from blood. These receptors all come from a female donor with papillary thyroid cancer or a benign thyroid nodule (not recorded which). Some clones in this sample may be carry-over from other donors' samples.

This clone occurred many times. V is TRBV19 and J is TRBJ1-1, with a possible D match to TRBD1 (5 bases). The germline V and J ends were trimmed by 6 bases and 2 bases, with 16 bases remaining between them. The CDR3 covers 15 residues. The germline V gene encodes CDR1 LNHDA and CDR2 SQIVND (reference sequence). Written as DNA, the CDR3 is TGTGCCAGTAGGACCGGGGCCTCAGGAAACACTGAAGCTTTCTTT. It translates to CASRTGASGNTEAFF.

This clone is labeled as medium-sized (0.01 to 0.1%). The chain combines TRBV6-1 with TRBJ2-1, with 9 bases identical to TRBD2. The CDR3 consists of 16 residues. From germline, CDR1 is MNHNS and CDR2 SASEGT. V shed 7 bases and J 0 bases; nucleotides not matched to a gene: 7. The CDR3 region is CASIRTSASSYNEQFF. CDR3 DNA: TGTGCCAGCATTCGGACTAGCGCGAGCTCCTACAATGAGCAGTTCTTC.

This clone was recorded many times. V and J are TRBV10-2 and TRBJ1-3; D is undetermined. This CDR3 has 18 residues. Germline loops: CDR1 WSHSY, CDR2 SAAADI. With 2 bases removed from V and 4 bases from J, the gap between germline ends came to 21 bases. The CDR3 sequence: CASSEKQPYLRSGNTIYF. The CDR3 nucleotides are TGCGCCAGCAGTGAGAAACAGCCATACCTAAGATCAGGAAACACCATATATTTT.

This clone was seen repeatedly, ten times or more. V and J are TRBV7-2 and TRBJ2-7, with D possibly being TRBD2 (7 bases). CDR1 is SGHTA and CDR2 is FQGNSA in the germline V gene. V was clipped by 5 bases and J by 3 bases, with 23 bases between them. CDR3 length: 17 amino acids. This chain's CDR3 is CASSQLGGAWRHYEQYF. CDR3 nucleotide sequence: TGTGCCAGCAGCCAATTGGGGGGGGCGTGGCGGCACTACGAGCAGTACTTC.

This clone was seen more than once but under ten times. The chain is built from TRBV6-2 or TRBV6-3 and TRBJ1-2; 9 positions agree with TRBD1. This CDR3 spans 17 amino acids. J was trimmed by 2 bases and V by 5 bases; bases with no gene match: 12. The germline V gene has CDR1 MNHEY and CDR2 SVGEGT. The CDR3 loop reads CASSLTGGSGANYGYTF. CDR3 bases: TGTGCCAGCAGTCTCACAGGGGGCTCTGGGGCCAACTATGGCTACACCTTC.

This clone appeared many times. The chain joins TRBV29-1 to TRBJ2-3; weak D call: TRBD2 (6 bases). Germline CDR1 and CDR2: SQVTM and ANQGSEA. With 2 bases removed from V and 1 base from J, the gap between germline ends came to 10 bases. The CDR3 covers 14 residues. The CDR3 protein is CSVEQASGTDTQYF. In DNA form, the CDR3 reads TGCAGCGTTGAACAGGCTAGCGGCACAGATACGCAGTATTTT.

This clone was seen many times. The chain recombines TRBV4-1 with TRBJ1-4; no reliable D call. Trimming shortened V by 2 bases and J by 4 bases, and 11 bases separated the two germline ends. Germline V gene lookup returns CDR1 MGHRA and CDR2 YSYEKL. This CDR3 region has 15 residues. The CDR3 bases are TGCGCCAGCAGCCAACCGGGTCAGGATAATGAAAAACTGTTTTTT. This encodes CASSQPGQDNEKLFF.

This clone was seen many times. The rearrangement links TRBV7-9 to TRBJ1-2; maybe TRBD1 (5 bases). Germline-derived CDR1 and CDR2 are SEHNR and FQNEAQ (reference sequence). The V end was cut by 5 bases, the J end by 2 bases, with 15 bases between. The CDR3 runs to 15 residues. The CDR3 is CASSVPGPGNYGYTF. The CDR3 DNA reads as TGTGCCAGCAGCGTCCCGGGACCGGGCAACTATGGCTACACCTTC.

This clone occurred many times. The chain combines TRBV3-1 with TRBJ2-7; no firm D call. V lost 1 base, J lost 2 bases, and 9 bases lay in between. This CDR3 contains 14 residues. The V gene's germline CDR1 is LGHDT and CDR2 YNNKEL (reference sequence). The DNA of the CDR3 is TGTGCCAGCAGCCAAGGATTGGGTACCTACGAGCAGTACTTC. As protein: CASSQGLGTYEQYF.

This chain connects TRBV6-1 to TRBJ2-7, with D perhaps matching TRBD2 (7 bases). This CDR3 has 16 residues. V shed 6 bases and J shed 2 bases, with 20 bases lying between them. CDR1 and CDR2 from the germline V gene are MNHNS and SASEGT. CDR3 in amino acids: CASRMGGAGTAYEQYF. The CDR3, as DNA: TGTGCCAGCAGGATGGGGGGGGCAGGGACGGCCTACGAGCAGTACTTC.

This clone was recorded at least ten times. This chain connects TRBV20-1 to TRBJ2-7; D remains ambiguous. From germline, CDR1 is DFQATT and CDR2 SNEGSKA (reference sequence). V lost 0 bases and J 5 bases, leaving 11 bases between the germline ends. The CDR3 loop spans 13 amino acids. The CDR3 DNA follows: TGCAGTGCTAGAGATCGCTCTCGTGACGAGCAGTACTTC. Translation: CSARDRSRDEQYF.

This clone occurred many times. CDR3 in DNA: TGTGCCAGCAGTTTTCGGGTCCCGGCCCCTGAAGCTTTCTTT. It translates to CASSFRVPAPEAFF. The V call is TRBV28, the J call TRBJ1-1; D not resolved. Germline assignment: CDR1 MDHEN and CDR2 SYDVKM. The CDR3 extends over 14 amino acids. Trimming removed 3 bases from V and 6 bases from J, with 14 bases in between. Looking up the rest from reference TRBV28 and TRBJ1-1 gives the full variable domain: DVKVTQSSRYLVKRTGEKVFLECVQDMDHENMFWYRQDPGLGLRLIYFSYDVKMKEKGDIPEGYSVSREKKERFSLILESASTNQTSMYLCASSFRVPAPEAFFGQGTRLTVV.

This clone occurred many times. This chain links TRBV5-6 with TRBJ2-2, with D perhaps TRBD2 (5 bases). The germline V gene has CDR1 SGHDT and CDR2 YYEEEE. The CDR3 has 14 amino acids. V dropped 9 bases and J dropped 1 base, with 13 bases sitting between them. CDR3 nucleotides: TGTGCCACCTCCCGGGGATTGAACACCGGGGAGCTGTTTTTT. This gives the protein CATSRGLNTGELFF.

This clone was picked up many times. The rearrangement links TRBV28 to TRBJ1-2; D gene uncertain. The V gene lost 4 bases and the J gene lost 5 bases, with 11 bases spanning the gap. The germline CDR1 and CDR2 sequences are MDHEN and SYDVKM. The CDR3 totals 13 residues. Here the CDR3 reads CASSSSTLYGYTF. The DNA for the CDR3 is TGTGCCAGCAGTTCCTCGACCTTGTATGGCTACACCTTC.

Ten or more counts support this clone. The chain joins TRBV12-3 or TRBV12-4 to TRBJ1-2, with 9 bases matching TRBD1. The CDR3 length is 13 residues. The junction had 6 bases not matched to a gene; V was cut back by 6 bases and J by 7 bases. As DNA, the CDR3 is TGTGCCAGCAGCCTCACAGGGGGCAGTGGCTACACCTTC. This codes for CASSLTGGSGYTF.

By share, this clone counts as medium-sized. This chain joins TRBV6-1 and TRBJ1-6, with D unclear. The CDR3 has 12 amino acids. Germline V lookup: CDR1 MNHNS, CDR2 SASEGT. V shed 4 bases and J shed 8 bases, with 6 bases lying between them. CDR3: CASSGSHSPLHF. CDR3 in DNA: TGTGCCAGCAGTGGCTCCCATTCACCCCTCCACTTT.

The V gene is TRBV20-1, the J gene TRBJ2-1, with a tentative D call TRBD1 (7 bases). Germline V lookup: CDR1 DFQATT, CDR2 SNEGSKA (reference sequence). V lost 6 bases and J 10 bases, leaving 13 bases between the germline ends. The CDR3 is 11 amino acids. Here the CDR3 reads CSATQGGEQFF. CDR3 nucleotides: TGCAGTGCAACCCAGGGGGGCGAGCAGTTCTTC.

This clone was seen repeatedly, ten times or more. The V gene is TRBV7-8, the J gene TRBJ2-1; D ambiguous. Trimming left V 5 bases short and J 5 bases short, with 7 bases between. Germline assignment: CDR1 SGHVS and CDR2 FQNEAQ. The CDR3 is 12 residues long. The CDR3 sequence is CASSRLNNEQFF. Written as DNA, the CDR3 is TGTGCCAGCAGCCGGCTAAACAATGAGCAGTTCTTC.

This clone showed up many times. The CDR3 region is CASSFRYANTEAFF. The CDR3, as DNA: TGTGCCAGCAGTTTTAGGTATGCGAACACTGAAGCTTTCTTT. The rearrangement uses TRBV6-1 and TRBJ1-1, with D unclear. Germline lookup yields CDR1 MNHNS and CDR2 SASEGT. This CDR3 is 14 amino acids long. V was trimmed by 5 bases and J by 1 base, leaving 11 bases between them.

A single count supports this clone. One junction end does not reproduce the germline sequence, and a read error may be involved. The chain is built from TRBV3-1 and TRBJ2-1; D gene unclear. The CDR3 extends over 14 amino acids. Germline V gene sequence: CDR1 LGHDT, CDR2 YNNKEL (reference sequence). The chain's CDR3 is CVSSQGREVAEQLF. CDR3 sequence (DNA): TGTGTCAGCAGCCAAGGTCGTGAGGTGGCTGAGCAGCTCTTC.

This clone was observed many times. The chain links TRBV20-1 to TRBJ2-5; tentatively, D is TRBD1 or TRBD2 (5 bases each). Germline lookup yields CDR1 DFQATT and CDR2 SNEGSKA (reference sequence). The CDR3 length is 14 residues. V shed 5 bases and J shed 3 bases, with 16 bases lying between them. The CDR3 protein is CSAVSGMGEETQYF. Written as DNA, the CDR3 is TGCAGTGCTGTTTCAGGGATGGGGGAAGAGACCCAGTACTTC.

V usage is TRBV12-3 or TRBV12-4 and J usage is TRBJ2-2, with D uncertain. Trimming took off 2 bases at V and 5 bases at J, with 9 bases between the two ends. This CDR3 has 14 residues. The CDR3 loop reads CASSLIQYTGELFF. The CDR3 DNA follows: TGTGCCAGCAGTTTAATACAGTATACCGGGGAGCTGTTTTTT.